One sample yielded the 28 T cell receptor beta chains listed below, sequenced in a study of beta chain features in type 1 diabetes. Their antigens remain unidentified. Whole-study results and caveats: In every one of the four CD4+ subsets, TCRB CDR3s were moderately but significantly shorter in Type 1 diabetes patients.

Expressed TCRB transcripts were sequenced because the entire RNA isolate underwent reverse transcription. The data were produced by immunoSEQ multiplex PCR, yet TCRdb's version contains in-frame clones alone and is incomplete. The sample carries more than 550,000 clones, around 15% recorded once. The sample consisted of naive CD4+ T cells from blood. The receptors originated from a young man with type 1 diabetes.

V gene TRBV14 combines with J gene TRBJ2-7; TRBD2 is a possible D gene (5 bases). The CDR3 spans 16 residues. V was cut by 6 bases and J by 4 bases, with 22 bases left in between. Germline values: CDR1 SGHDN, CDR2 FVKESK. In nucleotides, the CDR3 is TGTGCCAGCAGTCCCTCCACGTACAGCGGTGGGTACGAGCAGTACTTC. Protein: CASSPSTYSGGYEQYF.

V and J are TRBV7-2 and TRBJ2-7; D is unresolved. CDR3 length: 12 residues. V was pared by 3 bases and J by 7 bases, with 10 bases between. Per germline, CDR1 SGHTA and CDR2 FQGNSA. The CDR3 here is CASSFYSKEQYF. The CDR3 coding sequence is TGTGCCAGCAGCTTTTACAGTAAAGAGCAGTACTTC. Combining the CDR3 with reference TRBV7-2 and TRBJ2-7 gives the whole variable domain GAGVSQSPSNKVTEKGKDVELRCDPISGHTALYWYRQSLGQGLEFLIYFQGNSAPDKSGLPSDRFSAERTGGSVSTLTIQRTQQEDSAVYLCASSFYSKEQYFGPGTRLTVT.

The gene calls are TRBV18 and TRBJ2-7; the D gene is possibly TRBD2 (5 bases). Germline V gene lookup returns CDR1 KGHSH and CDR2 LQKENI. The CDR3 length is 13 residues. Trimming removed 2 bases at V and 3 bases at J, with 8 bases between. The CDR3 is CASSPSAGYEQYF. The DNA of the CDR3 is TGTGCCAGCTCACCAAGCGCGGGCTACGAGCAGTACTTC.

The DNA for the CDR3 is TGTGCCAGCAGCCACCTAATAAGCGGCGGCCAAGAGACCCAGTACTTC. This translates into CASSHLISGGQETQYF. The chain links TRBV11-2 to TRBJ2-5, with a tentative D call TRBD2 (5 bases). V lost 5 bases and J 1 base, leaving 17 bases between the germline ends. Germline V gene data show CDR1 as SGHAT and CDR2 as FQNNGV. The CDR3 has 16 amino acids.

The rearrangement joins TRBV7-9 to TRBJ2-3; D not certain. Germline values: CDR1 SEHNR, CDR2 FQNEAQ (reference sequence). The CDR3 spans 13 residues. Deletions cut 2 bases from V and 4 bases from J, with 7 bases between. CDR3 protein: CASSLLVSDTQYF. CDR3 in DNA: TGTGCCAGCAGCTTATTAGTTTCAGATACGCAGTATTTT.

The rearrangement links TRBV5-1 to TRBJ1-2; TRBD1 is a possible D gene (5 bases). This CDR3 has 15 amino acids. V was trimmed by 0 bases and J by 7 bases, leaving 16 bases between them. Germline V gene sequence: CDR1 SGHRS, CDR2 YFSETQ. CDR3 protein: CASSLDSGDRSGYTF. The CDR3 nucleotides are TGCGCCAGCAGCTTGGATTCGGGGGATAGGAGTGGCTACACCTTC.

On this clone: The sample carries other DNA sequences with the same CDR3. The chain couples TRBV7-2 to TRBJ2-2; D is undetermined. Germline loops: CDR1 SGHTA, CDR2 FQGNSA. The CDR3 length is 13 residues. The ends were cut back, 3 bases at V and 0 bases at J, with 2 bases in the middle. CDR3 DNA: TGTGCCAGCAGCTTGACGAACACCGGGGAGCTGTTTTTT. It translates to CASSLTNTGELFF.

The genes are TRBV7-8 and TRBJ2-1, with 7 bases that match TRBD1. The CDR3 runs 16 residues. With 6 bases clipped from V and 2 bases from J, the junction kept 10 bases outside the gene matches. The germline gives CDR1 SGHVS, CDR2 FQNEAQ. As DNA, the CDR3 is TGTGCCAGCAGACCAAAGCCGGGACAGCCCTACAATGAGCAGTTCTTC. Protein sequence: CASRPKPGQPYNEQFF.

This clone was seen only a few times. V and J are TRBV20-1 and TRBJ2-1, with unresolved D. CDR1 is DFQATT and CDR2 is SNEGSKA in the germline V gene (reference sequence). The CDR3 is made up of 10 amino acids. The germline V and J ends were trimmed by 4 bases and 5 bases, with 3 bases remaining between them. CDR3 nucleotide sequence: TGCAGTGCTATTCACAATGAGCAGTTCTTC. Its translation: CSAIHNEQFF.

This rearrangement joins TRBV7-2 to TRBJ2-7; D unclear. The length of the CDR3 is 15 residues. V was cut by 4 bases and J by 4 bases, with 17 bases left in between. Germline CDR1 and CDR2: SGHTA and FQGNSA. The CDR3 spells CASSSMGRASYEQYF. The CDR3 region has the DNA TGTGCCAGCAGCTCGATGGGCCGAGCGTCGTACGAGCAGTACTTC.

CDR3 bases: TGCAGCGCCAGCAGGGTAGACGAGCAGTTCTTC. Translated: CSASRVDEQFF. The chain joins TRBV29-1 to TRBJ2-1; D is perhaps TRBD1 (5 bases). Between the trimmed V and J ends, which lost 7 bases and 10 bases, there was a span of 14 bases. CDR1 and CDR2 from the germline V gene are SQVTM and ANQGSEA. The CDR3 totals 11 residues.

This clone was detected a few times. The rearrangement joins TRBV5-4 to TRBJ1-1; maybe TRBD1 (6 bases). CDR1 and CDR2 (germline): SGHNT, YYREEE (reference sequence). The ends were cut back, 0 bases at V and 9 bases at J, with 12 bases in the middle. This CDR3 contains 13 residues. The CDR3 loop reads CASSLENRVQAFF. Here the CDR3 DNA reads TGTGCCAGCAGCTTGGAAAACAGGGTGCAAGCTTTCTTT.

This chain links TRBV7-9 with TRBJ1-1; 8 bases map to TRBD1. The CDR3 runs to 14 residues. The ends lost 5 bases at V and 4 bases at J; junction bases unmatched: 6. Germline CDR1 and CDR2: SEHNR and FQNEAQ (reference sequence). The CDR3 DNA sequence: TGTGCCAGCAGCATCACAGGGGGAATCACTGAAGCTTTCTTT. Amino acids: CASSITGGITEAFF.

The rearrangement joins TRBV4-3 to TRBJ2-1, with 11 bases matching TRBD2. This CDR3 has 17 residues. The germline V gene encodes CDR1 LGHNA and CDR2 YSLEER. V shed 4 bases and J 7 bases; nucleotides not matched to a gene: 12. CDR3 DNA sequence: TGCGCCAGCAGCCGGGGACTGAAGGTAGCGGGGGGGAATGAGCAGTTCTTC. Translation gives CASSRGLKVAGGNEQFF.

In this sample, this clone turned up a few times. The chain is built from TRBV7-2 and TRBJ2-1; D gene unclear. The CDR3 totals 14 residues. V lost 1 base and J 1 base, leaving 5 bases between the germline ends. Germline loops: CDR1 SGHTA, CDR2 FQGNSA. The CDR3 reads CASSLERSYNEQFF. DNA for the CDR3: TGTGCCAGCAGCTTAGAACGGTCCTACAATGAGCAGTTCTTC.

The genes are TRBV29-1 and TRBJ2-7, with D possibly being TRBD2 (5 bases). V shed 3 bases and J shed 7 bases, with 16 bases lying between them. The length of the CDR3 is 13 residues. CDR1 and CDR2 from the germline V gene are SQVTM and ANQGSEA. Here the CDR3 DNA reads TGCAGCGTTGATAGGATGGGAGTGAAAGAGCAGTACTTC. It codes for CSVDRMGVKEQYF.

The chain has TRBV7-2 and TRBJ1-2; D is unclear. The CDR3 is 12 residues long. Germline V gene lookup returns CDR1 SGHTA and CDR2 FQGNSA. V lost 1 base to trimming and J lost 14 bases, with 14 bases between them. The CDR3 DNA reads TGTGCCAGCAGCTTAGGTGCCTCGGAGCGGACCTTC. Amino acids: CASSLGASERTF.

This chain uses TRBV16 with TRBJ2-5; a weak D match, TRBD1 (5 bases). Germline V gives CDR1 KGHSY, CDR2 FQNENV. The CDR3 totals 13 residues. With 4 bases removed from V and 3 bases from J, the gap between germline ends came to 9 bases. The chain's CDR3 is CASSRLREETQYF. CDR3 DNA sequence: TGTGCCAGCAGCCGACTCAGGGAAGAGACCCAGTACTTC.

J is TRBJ2-7 and V is TRBV18; D is perhaps TRBD2 (5 bases). This CDR3 is 15 amino acids long. Germline-derived CDR1 and CDR2 are KGHSH and LQKENI. With 2 bases removed from V and 3 bases from J, the gap between germline ends came to 14 bases. The CDR3 loop reads CASSPGSASSYEQYF. The CDR3 nucleotides are TGTGCCAGCTCACCAGGAAGTGCTAGCAGCTACGAGCAGTACTTC. Drawing the rest from reference TRBV18 and TRBJ2-7, the complete variable domain is NAGVMQNPRHLVRRRGQEARLRCSPMKGHSHVYWYRQLPEEGLKFMVYLQKENIIDESGMPKERFSAEFPKEGPSILRIQQVVRGDSAAYFCASSPGSASSYEQYFGPGTRLTVT.

On this clone: Other DNA sequences of this sample code for an identical CDR3. The rearrangement joins TRBV28 to TRBJ2-3; D remains ambiguous. The CDR3 is made up of 12 amino acids. Germline V gene sequence: CDR1 MDHEN, CDR2 SYDVKM. The V and J ends lost 5 bases and 2 bases respectively, with 5 bases between them. CDR3 bases: TGTGCCAGCAGTCCCTCCACAGATACGCAGTATTTT. Amino acids: CASSPSTDTQYF.

This clone was seen more than once but under ten times. The J gene is TRBJ2-3, the V gene TRBV15; 8 bases line up with TRBD1. The CDR3 has 14 amino acids. The junction had 11 bases not matched to a gene; V was cut back by 9 bases and J by 6 bases. Germline V gives CDR1 LNHNV, CDR2 YYDKDF (reference sequence). This chain's CDR3 is CATSQQGAGDTQYF. The DNA for the CDR3 is TGTGCCACAAGTCAGCAGGGGGCAGGTGATACGCAGTATTTT.

In this sample, this clone turned up a few times. The genes are TRBV9 and TRBJ2-5; D remains unclear. The germline gives CDR1 SGDLS, CDR2 YYNGEE. This CDR3 spans 13 amino acids. Trimming removed 2 bases from V and 5 bases from J, with 10 bases in between. Here the CDR3 reads CASSVSVVETQYF. The CDR3 bases are TGTGCCAGCAGCGTCTCGGTGGTGGAGACCCAGTACTTC.

This clone occurred a few times. V is TRBV4-1 and J is TRBJ1-1, with D possibly being TRBD1 (6 bases). Deletions cut 0 bases from V and 1 base from J, with 15 bases between. The CDR3 has 17 amino acids. Germline V lookup: CDR1 MGHRA, CDR2 YSYEKL. In DNA form, the CDR3 reads TGCGCCAGCAGCCAAGATCTGGTAAGGACAGCGAACACTGAAGCTTTCTTT. Protein: CASSQDLVRTANTEAFF.

On this clone itself: Relative to the germline gene, one junction end is altered; a read error may explain this. CDR3 nucleotide sequence: TGCGCCAGCAGCTTGGGGGGATACTCACTCTTC. Its protein product is CASSLGGYSLF. V usage is TRBV5-1 and J usage is TRBJ2-1, with D hard to call. This CDR3 contains 11 residues. Looked up from germline, CDR1 is SGHRS and CDR2 is YFSETQ.

This clone is a singleton in its sample. V and J are TRBV27 and TRBJ1-5, with 8 bases lining up with TRBD1. The CDR3 consists of 18 residues. The V and J ends lost 5 bases and 2 bases, in that order; junction bases with no gene match: 14. Germline V gene sequence: CDR1 MNHEY, CDR2 SMNVEV (reference sequence). The CDR3 nucleotides are TGTGCCAGCAGTCTAACTCGGACAGGGAGGGTCGGCAATCAGCCCCAGCATTTT. It encodes CASSLTRTGRVGNQPQHF.

The genes are TRBV6-1 and TRBJ2-7, with TRBD2 identical over 11 bases. This CDR3 is built from 16 residues. J gave up 2 bases and V 2 bases, and 5 bases lay outside the gene matches. Per the germline V gene, CDR1 is MNHNS and CDR2 is SASEGT. CDR3 protein: CASSEQRLAGTYEQYF. The DNA for the CDR3 is TGTGCCAGCAGTGAACAACGACTAGCGGGGACCTACGAGCAGTACTTC.

The V call is TRBV2, the J call TRBJ2-1; possible D gene TRBD2, 6 bases. Germline V gene data show CDR1 as SNHLY and CDR2 as FYNNEI. This CDR3 spans 14 amino acids. The ends were cut back, 6 bases at V and 6 bases at J, with 15 bases in the middle. CDR3 sequence (DNA): TGTGCCAGCAGGGCGGGGCTATCTATCAATGAGCAGTTCTTC. It yields the protein CASRAGLSINEQFF.

The rearrangement uses TRBV5-4 and TRBJ1-1; D might be TRBD1 (6 bases). Trimming took 3 bases from V and 0 from J, leaving 12 bases between them. This CDR3 spans 15 amino acids. The germline V gene encodes CDR1 SGHNT and CDR2 YYREEE (reference sequence). The CDR3 sequence is CASSYPGTLNTEAFF. The CDR3 coding sequence is TGTGCCAGCAGCTATCCCGGGACACTGAACACTGAAGCTTTCTTT.